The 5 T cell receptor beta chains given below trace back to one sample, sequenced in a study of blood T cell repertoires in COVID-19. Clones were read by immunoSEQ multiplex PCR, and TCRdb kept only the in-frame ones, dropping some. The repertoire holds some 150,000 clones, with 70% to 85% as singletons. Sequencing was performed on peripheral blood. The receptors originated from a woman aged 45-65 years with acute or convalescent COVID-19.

The DNA of the CDR3 is TGTGCCAGCTCAGTGACAGGGAAGAACACTGAAGCTTTCTTT. As protein: CASSVTGKNTEAFF. The rearrangement joins TRBV18 to TRBJ1-1, with TRBD1 identical over 7 bases. The CDR3 is made up of 14 amino acids. Germline assignment: CDR1 KGHSH and CDR2 LQKENI. J was trimmed by 1 base and V by 5 bases; bases with no gene match: 4.

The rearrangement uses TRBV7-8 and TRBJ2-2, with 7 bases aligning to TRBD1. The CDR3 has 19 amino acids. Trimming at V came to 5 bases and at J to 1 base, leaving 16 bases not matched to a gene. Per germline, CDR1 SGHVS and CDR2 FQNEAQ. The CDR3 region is CASSLYTGRQGRNTGELFF. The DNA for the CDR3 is TGTGCCAGCAGCCTATACACGGGCAGACAGGGTCGGAACACCGGGGAGCTGTTTTTT.

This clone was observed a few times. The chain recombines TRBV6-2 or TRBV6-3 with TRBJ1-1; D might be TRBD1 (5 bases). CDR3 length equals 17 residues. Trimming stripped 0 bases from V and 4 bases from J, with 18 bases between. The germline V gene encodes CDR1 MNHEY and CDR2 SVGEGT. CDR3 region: CASSYSTGTVRFTEAFF. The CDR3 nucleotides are TGTGCCAGCAGTTACTCGACGGGGACTGTCAGGTTCACTGAAGCTTTCTTT.

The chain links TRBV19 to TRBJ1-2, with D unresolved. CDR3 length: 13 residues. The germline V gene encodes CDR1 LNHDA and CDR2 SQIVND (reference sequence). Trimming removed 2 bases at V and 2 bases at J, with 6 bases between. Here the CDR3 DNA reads TGTGCCAGTAGTATACGGGAGAACTATGGCTACACCTTC. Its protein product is CASSIRENYGYTF.

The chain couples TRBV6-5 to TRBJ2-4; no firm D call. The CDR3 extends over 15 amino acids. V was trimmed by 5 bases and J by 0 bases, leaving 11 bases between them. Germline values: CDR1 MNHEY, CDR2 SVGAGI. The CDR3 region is CASSPAGVAKNIQYF. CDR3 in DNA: TGTGCCAGCAGTCCAGCAGGCGTAGCCAAAAACATTCAGTACTTC.